What follows is one T cell receptor (beta chain) and its context. Its antigen is not identified. This sample stems from a study of beta chain features in type 1 diabetes. The single heparinised draw taken from each donor contained 90 to 150 mL of blood on average. Isolation of CD4+ naive, central memory, regulatory and stem cell-like memory cells was achieved by sorting via CD45RO/CCR7/CD25/CD127/CD95/CD27. Since all of the isolated RNA was reverse transcribed, expressed TCRB transcripts were what got sequenced. There were 3 million to 4 million reads on average in the naive, central memory and regulatory T cell samples. TCRdb's table, derived via immunoSEQ multiplex PCR, lists solely in-frame clones and lacks some. The sample has 970,000 or so clones; 15% to 20% are singletons. Germline CDR1 is LNHNV and CDR2 is YYDKDF (reference sequence). The CDR3 extends over 13 amino acids. Study outcomes and limitations: A greater similarity of naive, central memory and Treg TCRB repertoires was seen among patients than among healthy donors.

Sample: naive CD4+ T cells from blood. The chain employs TRBV15 and TRBJ2-5; 9 bases are shared with TRBD2. The closer fit of TRBJ2-7 to the DNA end suggests the J call may be wrong. This TCR was recovered from a woman younger than 35 in good health. The CDR3 loop is CATSSGINYEQYF. The CDR3 DNA sequence: TGTGCCACCTCTAGCGGGATTAACTACGAGCAGTACTTC.